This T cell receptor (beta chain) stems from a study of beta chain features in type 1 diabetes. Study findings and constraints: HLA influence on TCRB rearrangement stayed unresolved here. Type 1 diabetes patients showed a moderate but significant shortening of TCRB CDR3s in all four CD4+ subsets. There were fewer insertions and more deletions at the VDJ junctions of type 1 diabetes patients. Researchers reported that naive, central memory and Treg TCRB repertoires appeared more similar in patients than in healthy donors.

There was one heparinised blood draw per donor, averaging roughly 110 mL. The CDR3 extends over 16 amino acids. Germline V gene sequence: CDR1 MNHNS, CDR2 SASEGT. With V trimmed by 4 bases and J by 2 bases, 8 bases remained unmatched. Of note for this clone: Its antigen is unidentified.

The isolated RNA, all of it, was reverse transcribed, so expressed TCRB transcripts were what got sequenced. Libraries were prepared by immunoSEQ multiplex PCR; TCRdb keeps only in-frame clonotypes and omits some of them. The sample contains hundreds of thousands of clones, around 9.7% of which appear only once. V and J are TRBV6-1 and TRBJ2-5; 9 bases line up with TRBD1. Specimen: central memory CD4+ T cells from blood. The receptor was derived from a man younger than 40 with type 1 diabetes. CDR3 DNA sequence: TGTGCCAGCAGTGCAAGGACAGGGGATATACAAGAGACCCAGTACTTC. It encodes CASSARTGDIQETQYF.